This entry is about one TCR beta chain. It has no known antigen specificity. Per-nucleotide qualities are absent, and no much larger clonotype sits a single base away. The donors were healthy, HIV-negative adults with no recently reported acute infections or vaccinations. Every donor was a Caucasian adult residing in Nashville, Tennessee, USA. CD4+ T cells were enriched through magnetic negative selection, after which naive cells were positively selected on CD45RA and the remaining negative fraction served as the memory subset. Blood was obtained by leukapheresis, after which PBMCs were separated by Ficoll-Histopaque density gradient centrifugation and cryopreserved in liquid nitrogen vapor phase. Purity and quantity of every magnetically sorted T cell population were checked by analytical flow cytometry. From each sorted fraction, genomic DNA was isolated and quantified by UV absorbance on a Nanodrop 2000c.

Using the deep immunoSEQ assay, TCR CDR3 regions were amplified from genomic DNA by multiplex PCR. Extracted genomic DNA from each cell subset was spread evenly across all wells of several immunoSEQ 96-well plates, with each plate serving as a replicate. Each replicate PCR for sorted subsets received around 0.2 ug genomic DNA, equal to about 30,000 T cell genomes. The purified libraries were quantified using a Qubit 3.0 fluorometer, sized with a Bioanalyzer 2100, and then quantified again using the KAPA Library Quantification kit. Every immunoSEQ 96-well plate was sequenced on a dedicated single-read 150-cycle Illumina NextSeq 550 flow cell. In the authors' own workflow: The immunoSEQ output contained only junctional sequences without quality scores, so filtering could not match that applied to full-length reads. Sequences were annotated with PyIR, a Python wrapper for IgBLAST v1.9, using IMGT germline references to assign V/J genes and CDR3. Reads with weak V/J assignments (E-value above 1e-6), missing CDR3, stop codons, out-of-frame junctions, or ambiguous translated residues were removed. A V3J clonotype was defined by an identical inferred V gene, J gene, and CDR3 amino acid sequence. The percentage overlap between two repertoires was calculated by dividing the number of shared unique clonotypes by the size of the smaller repertoire. Richness of each repertoire was evaluated using RTK rarefaction, the Chao1 estimator, and Recon v2.1 estimates of unobserved clonotypes. OLGA was used to compute generation probabilities for all TCRbeta clonotypes that the gDNA method yielded from a handful of donors. In TCRdb, the immuneACCESS table is reduced to in-frame sequences with V and J assigned. These tables do not hold every clone; where another copy was compared, an unresolved V gene accounts for under half, and the others remain unexplained. That table gives V, J and clone size, and the DNA gave D and trimming. The sample has 1.6 million or so clones on record, approximately 98.5% of them singletons. Of the sample, around 0.33% falls within the top ten clones.

This record comes from a study of shared clonotypes between healthy human individuals (dated by TCRdb to about 2020). Turning to the overall study: Three men and two women, aged 18 to 49 years, made up the cohort. Between about 0.85 and 9.5 billion PBMCs per donor were obtained by leukapheresis. For each donor, three plates each were used for CD4 naive and CD4 memory, two plates were used for CD8 naive, and one plate was used for CD8 memory. Libraries were prepared and TCR repertoires were sequenced by different laboratories using diverse techniques, in order to increase sequencing depth and limit assay-specific biases. To estimate repertoire size and how much clonotype sharing occurs between individuals, the study deeply sequenced the blood TCR repertoires of 5 or 6 healthy adults. The investigation overall reported the following: Compared with non-shared clonotypes, the clonotypes found in all four sorted-subset donors had higher generation probabilities. Even with the large sequencing depth, rarefaction of the sorted-subset datasets indicated that sequencing was incomplete. Naive subsets generally had larger estimated clonotype richness than memory subsets did. The small number of donors limited the genetic and exposure-history diversity represented. Based on pairwise subsampling, the degree of clonotype sharing among donors was expected to be affected by sequencing depth. Sampling was restricted to blood, and TCR repertoires in tissues likely differ from the TCR repertoires found in blood. When four donors were compared, the shared fraction of clonotypes was approximately 5% for naive CD4, 3.5% to 4% for naive CD8, more than 2% for memory CD4, and less than 0.5% for memory CD8.

At the junction V is shortened by 5 bases and J by 4 bases; bases outside the gene matches: 10. Including cysteine and phenylalanine, the CDR3 has 15 amino acids. Only the CDR3 part of the read is kept: 45 bases, read in frame from the first base. The germline V gene specifies SGHTA as CDR1 and FQGNSA as CDR2. This TCR derives from a man under 40 in good health. The specimen sequenced was naive CD4+ T cells sorted from blood. The sample's cell subset or site, from its label and the paper: CD45RA+ positively selected. The chain links TRBV7-2 with TRBJ2-7, with 8 bases aligning to TRBD1. The DNA sequence is TGTGCCAGCAGCCCGAGGGGGAGACAGGGGTACGAGCAGTACTTC. It codes for CASSPRGRQGYEQYF. The reference TRBV7-2 and TRBJ2-7 proteins fill in what lies around the CDR3, so the full variable domain reads GAGVSQSPSNKVTEKGKDVELRCDPISGHTALYWYRQSLGQGLEFLIYFQGNSAPDKSGLPSDRFSAERTGGSVSTLTIQRTQQEDSAVYLCASSPRGRQGYEQYFGPGTRLTVT.